This T cell receptor beta chain was recorded in a study of T cells after yellow fever vaccination. Trimming took off 2 bases at V and 8 bases at J, with 19 bases between the two ends. The CDR3 has 16 amino acids. The germline gives CDR1 DFQATT, CDR2 SNEGSKA (reference sequence). TCRdb analysed the 5' RACE reads with MiXCR anew, one entry per CDR3 protein. Of roughly 340,000 distinct CDR3 sequences in the sample, 3% to 4.5% were seen once. Here the sequenced sample was PBMCs, taken 5 days after the yellow fever booster vaccination. The sequence came from a man aged 18-30 years who received the YFV17D yellow fever vaccine. V usage is TRBV20-1 and J usage is TRBJ1-6; TRBD1 is a possible D gene (5 bases). The DNA for the CDR3 is TGCAGTGCTAGATCCTCAGGGACGGGTTGGGATTCACCCCTCCACTTT. Protein product: CSARSSGTGWDSPLHF.